This T cell receptor (beta chain) originates from a study of cytomegalovirus exposure and HLA in healthy donors. Germline-derived CDR1 and CDR2 are SEHNR and FQNEAQ (reference sequence). CDR3 length: 14 amino acids. Trimming took 1 base from V and 1 from J, leaving 7 bases between them. This PCR relied on a set of 60 Vbeta primers and 13 Jbeta primers. Using immunoSEQ multiplex PCR, the repertoire was profiled, and TCRdb retains in-frame clones only, with some absent. The profile shows roughly 120,000 clones, less than 80% of them singletons. In this sample, this clone turned up once. This receptor was obtained from a man aged 45 to 65 in good health and CMV-seronegative. Source material: PBMCs. The rearrangement links TRBV7-9 to TRBJ1-2, with D uncertain. The CDR3, as DNA: TGTGCCAGCAGCTTAGTGGCCAGTAACTATGGCTACACCTTC. Its translation: CASSLVASNYGYTF.